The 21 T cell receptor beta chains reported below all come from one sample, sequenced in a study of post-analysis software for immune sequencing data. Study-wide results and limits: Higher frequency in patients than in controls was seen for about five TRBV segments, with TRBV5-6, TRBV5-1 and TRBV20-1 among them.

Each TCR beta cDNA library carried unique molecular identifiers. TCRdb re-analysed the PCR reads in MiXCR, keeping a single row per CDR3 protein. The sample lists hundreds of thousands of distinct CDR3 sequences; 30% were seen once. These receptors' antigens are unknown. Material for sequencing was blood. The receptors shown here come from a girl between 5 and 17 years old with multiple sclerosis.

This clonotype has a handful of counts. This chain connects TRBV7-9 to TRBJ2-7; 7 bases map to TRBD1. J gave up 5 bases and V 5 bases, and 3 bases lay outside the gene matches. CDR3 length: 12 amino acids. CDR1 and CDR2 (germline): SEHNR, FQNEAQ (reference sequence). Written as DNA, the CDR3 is TGTGCCAGCAGCAAAGACAGGGACGAGCAGTACTTC. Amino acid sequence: CASSKDRDEQYF.

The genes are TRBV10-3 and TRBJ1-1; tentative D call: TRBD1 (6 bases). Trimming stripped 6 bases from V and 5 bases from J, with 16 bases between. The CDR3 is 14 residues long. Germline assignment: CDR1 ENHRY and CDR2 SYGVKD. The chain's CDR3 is CAISPNRVETEAFF. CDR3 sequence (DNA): TGTGCCATCAGCCCGAACAGGGTCGAAACTGAAGCTTTCTTT.

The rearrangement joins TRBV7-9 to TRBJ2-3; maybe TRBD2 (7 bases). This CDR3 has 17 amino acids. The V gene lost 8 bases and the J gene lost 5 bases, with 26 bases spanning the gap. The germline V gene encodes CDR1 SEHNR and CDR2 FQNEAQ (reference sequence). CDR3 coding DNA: TGTGCCAGCGGCTCAGTTCGGGGGGCGCGAGTAGGAGATACGCAGTATTTT. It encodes CASGSVRGARVGDTQYF.

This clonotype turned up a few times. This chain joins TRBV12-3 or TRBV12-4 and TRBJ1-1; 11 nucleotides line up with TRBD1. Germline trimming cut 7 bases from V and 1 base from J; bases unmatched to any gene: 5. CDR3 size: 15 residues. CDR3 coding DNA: TGTGCCAGCAACCCAGGACAGGGGGCGAACACTGAAGCTTTCTTT. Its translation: CASNPGQGANTEAFF.

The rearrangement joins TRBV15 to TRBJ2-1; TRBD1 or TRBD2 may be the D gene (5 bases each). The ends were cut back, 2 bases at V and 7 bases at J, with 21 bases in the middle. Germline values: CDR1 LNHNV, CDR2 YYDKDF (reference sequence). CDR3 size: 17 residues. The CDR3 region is CATSRRPPGPTWNEQFF. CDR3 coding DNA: TGTGCCACCAGCAGACGCCCACCGGGACCCACATGGAATGAGCAGTTCTTC.

This CDR3 reads CATSDARADPEQFF. In DNA form, the CDR3 reads TGTGCCACCAGTGACGCCCGGGCAGACCCTGAGCAGTTCTTC. The genes are TRBV24-1 and TRBJ2-1; D not resolved. CDR3 length: 14 residues. Trimming shortened V by 4 bases and J by 9 bases, and 15 bases separated the two germline ends. Germline V lookup: CDR1 KGHDR, CDR2 SFDVKD.

In nucleotides, the CDR3 is TGCGCCAGTAGCGACAACCTGGGGCCAGATACGCAGTATTTT. The encoded protein is CASSDNLGPDTQYF. The V and J genes are TRBV5-1 and TRBJ2-3; D may correspond to TRBD1 or TRBD2 (5 bases each). The CDR3 length is 14 residues. V shed 8 bases and J shed 4 bases, with 17 bases lying between them. Germline V lookup: CDR1 SGHRS, CDR2 YFSETQ.

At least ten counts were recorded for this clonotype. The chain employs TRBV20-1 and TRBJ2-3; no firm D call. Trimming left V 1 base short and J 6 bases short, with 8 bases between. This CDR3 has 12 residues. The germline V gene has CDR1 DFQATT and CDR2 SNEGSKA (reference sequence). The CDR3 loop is CSARASWDTQYF. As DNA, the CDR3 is TGCAGTGCTAGAGCGTCGTGGGATACGCAGTATTTT.

For the CDR3, the DNA is TGCGCCAGCAGCTTTAGTCCAGGGTCCGGCACTGAAGCTTTCTTT. Its translation: CASSFSPGSGTEAFF. The J gene is TRBJ1-1, the V gene TRBV5-1, with TRBD1 as a possible D gene (5 bases). Trimming took off 2 bases at V and 4 bases at J, with 15 bases between the two ends. Germline lookup yields CDR1 SGHRS and CDR2 YFSETQ. The CDR3 is made up of 15 amino acids.

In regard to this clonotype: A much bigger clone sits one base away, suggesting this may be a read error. The CDR3 spells CANSTGSEQYF. The CDR3 DNA follows: TGTGCCAACAGTACAGGGTCCGAGCAGTACTTC. The chain couples TRBV6-5 to TRBJ2-4, with D possibly TRBD1 on 6 matching bases. The J call may be in error: the DNA end matches TRBJ2-7 better. There are 11 residues in the CDR3. CDR1 is MNHEY, CDR2 SVGAGI, per germline.

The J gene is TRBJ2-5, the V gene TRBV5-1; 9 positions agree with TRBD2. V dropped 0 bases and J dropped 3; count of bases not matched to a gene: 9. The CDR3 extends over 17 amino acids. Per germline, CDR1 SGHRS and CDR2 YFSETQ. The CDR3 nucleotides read TGCGCCAGCAGCTTGGGAGCGGGAGGCCCCGTCGAAGAGACCCAGTACTTC. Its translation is CASSLGAGGPVEETQYF.

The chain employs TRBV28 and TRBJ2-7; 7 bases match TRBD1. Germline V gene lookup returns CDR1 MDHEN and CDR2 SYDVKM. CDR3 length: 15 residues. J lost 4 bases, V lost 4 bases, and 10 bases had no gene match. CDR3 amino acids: CASSSTDRASYEQYF. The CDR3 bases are TGTGCCAGCAGTTCAACTGACAGGGCGTCGTACGAGCAGTACTTC.

As DNA, the CDR3 is TGTGCCAGCAGTGATTTGGGAGGGGCGGTTTTCGACAATGAGCAGTTCTTC. Translation gives CASSDLGGAVFDNEQFF. The chain combines TRBV6-1 with TRBJ2-1; 7 bases map to TRBD2. Germline V lookup: CDR1 MNHNS, CDR2 SASEGT. The CDR3 loop spans 17 amino acids. The junction had 13 bases not matched to a gene; V was cut back by 3 bases and J by 5 bases.

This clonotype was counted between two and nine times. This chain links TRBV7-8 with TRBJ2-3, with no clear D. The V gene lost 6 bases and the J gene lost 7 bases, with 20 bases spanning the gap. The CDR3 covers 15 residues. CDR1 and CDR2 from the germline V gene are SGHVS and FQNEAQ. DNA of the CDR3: TGTGCCAGCAGTTTCTATCGTAGGGAAGAGAATACGCAGTATTTT. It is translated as CASSFYRREENTQYF.

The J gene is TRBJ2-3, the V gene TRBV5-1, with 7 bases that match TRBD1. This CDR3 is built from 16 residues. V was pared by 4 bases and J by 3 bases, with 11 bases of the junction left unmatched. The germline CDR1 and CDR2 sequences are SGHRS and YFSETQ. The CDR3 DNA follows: TGCGCCAGCAGCAGAATCACAGGGGAGCGGACAGATACGCAGTATTTT. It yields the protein CASSRITGERTDTQYF. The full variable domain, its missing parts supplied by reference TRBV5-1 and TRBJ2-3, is KAGVTQTPRYLIKTRGQQVTLSCSPISGHRSVSWYQQTPGQGLQFLFEYFSETQRNKGNFPGRFSGRQFSNSRSEMNVSTLELGDSALYLCASSRITGERTDTQYFGPGTRLTVL.

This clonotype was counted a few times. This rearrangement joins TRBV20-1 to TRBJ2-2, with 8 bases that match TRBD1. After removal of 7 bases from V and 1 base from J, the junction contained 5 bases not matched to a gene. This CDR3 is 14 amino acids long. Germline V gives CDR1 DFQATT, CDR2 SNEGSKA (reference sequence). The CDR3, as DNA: TGCAGTGGGCAGGGGGCGCTGAACACCGGGGAGCTGTTTTTT. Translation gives CSGQGALNTGELFF.

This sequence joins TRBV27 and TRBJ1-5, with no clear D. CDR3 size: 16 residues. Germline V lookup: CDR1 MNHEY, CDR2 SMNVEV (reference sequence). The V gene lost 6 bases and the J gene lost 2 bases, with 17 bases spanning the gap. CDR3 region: CASSHLTRTGNQPQHF. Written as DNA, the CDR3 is TGTGCCAGCAGCCATTTGACAAGAACAGGCAATCAGCCCCAGCATTTT.

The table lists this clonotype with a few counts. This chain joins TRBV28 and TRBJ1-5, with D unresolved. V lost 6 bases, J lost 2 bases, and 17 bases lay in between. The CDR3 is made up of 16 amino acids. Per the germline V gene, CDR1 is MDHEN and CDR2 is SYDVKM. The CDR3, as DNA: TGTGCCAGCAGCGCTCCTTCGGGGTACGGCAATCAGCCCCAGCATTTT. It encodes CASSAPSGYGNQPQHF.

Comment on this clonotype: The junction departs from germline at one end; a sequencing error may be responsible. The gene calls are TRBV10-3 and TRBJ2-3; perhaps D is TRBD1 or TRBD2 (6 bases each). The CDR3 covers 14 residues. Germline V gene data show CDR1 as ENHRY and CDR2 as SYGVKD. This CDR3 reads CASRGLASTDTQYF. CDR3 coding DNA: TGTGCCTCCAGGGGACTCGCCAGCACGGATACGCAGTATTTT.

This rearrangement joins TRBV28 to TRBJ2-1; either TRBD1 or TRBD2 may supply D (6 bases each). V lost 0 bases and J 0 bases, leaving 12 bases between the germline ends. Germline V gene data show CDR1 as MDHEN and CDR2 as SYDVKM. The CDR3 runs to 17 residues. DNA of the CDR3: TGTGCCAGCAGTTTATGGATAGCGGACAGCTCCTACAATGAGCAGTTCTTC. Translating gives CASSLWIADSSYNEQFF.

As DNA, the CDR3 is TGTGCCAGCAGTGAAGAAGGGACAGGGGTCCCCTACGAGCAGTACTTC. It codes for CASSEEGTGVPYEQYF. The J gene is TRBJ2-7, the V gene TRBV2, with 10 bases lining up with TRBD1. The trim removed 1 base at V and 2 bases at J, leaving 5 bases unmatched. Germline CDR1 is SNHLY and CDR2 is FYNNEI. CDR3 size: 16 residues.